Below, one T cell receptor (beta chain) is given with its context. No antigen is known for it. No qualities accompany the bases; no much larger clone lies one base away. This sample was taken from a study of blood T cells in healthy people across ages (dated by TCRdb to the mid-2010s). Regarding the complete study: In model experiments, template switching captured about one uniquely barcoded TCR beta cDNA molecule for every two T cells. The donors were split into four age groups: young (average around 17 years), middle-aged (around 40), aged (more than 60) and long-lived (roughly 77). To avoid experimental bias, donors of different ages were distributed randomly across sequencing lanes. For two donors (one aged 18 to 30 and one aged 80 or older), the study analyzed two additional independent replicas of 1 million unique cDNA reads from the same blood draw. The study measured age-related changes in TCR beta repertoire diversity using deep sequencing normalized with unique cDNA molecular identifiers. Study-level results and caveats: Estimates of total diversity based on one million sequenced T cells were considered lower bounds and underestimates. The percentage of naive T cells measured by flow cytometry correlated strongly with observed TCR beta diversity. As age increased, observed TCR beta diversity per million T cells dropped in a roughly linear way, and a significant reduction was already evident by age roughly 36. Compared with the aged group, more naive CD4+ T cells, fewer expanded clones and increased TCR diversity were shown by the long-lived group, suggesting age selection. Because donor CMV infection status was unknown, age-related changes in expanded clonotypes were potentially confounded. Since profiling was done on bulk unsorted PBMCs, naive and antigen-experienced compartments could not be conclusively compared.

Donors were 35 to 40 systemically healthy Caucasian individuals from Russia aged roughly 6 to 90 years. Roughly 9 milliliters of peripheral blood were drawn from each donor into EDTA-treated Vacutainer tubes. PBMCs were isolated by Ficoll-Paque density-gradient centrifugation, with at least 6 million obtained per sample. Total RNA, at least 6 micrograms per sample, was extracted from PBMCs with Trizol reagent. The percentages of naive CD45RAhigh/CD27high T cells were determined by flow cytometry on a PBMC aliquot from every donor. CDR1 and CDR2, per the germline V gene (reference sequence), are MNHEY and SMNVEV. CDR3 length: 21 amino acids, cysteine to phenylalanine. The only DNA kept is the CDR3, 63 bases in frame from the first base. Unmatched junction bases come to 17, with V trimmed by 3 bases and J by 0 bases. The library relied on 5' RACE. TCRdb names Illumina HiSeq 2500 as the instrument used. A second PCR of roughly 7 to 11 cycles was performed with a sample-barcoded 5' primer and a J-beta primer mix. Each TCR beta cDNA molecule received a unique molecular identifier from a template-switch 5' adaptor carrying 12 random nucleotides. Each sample yielded at least 3 million CDR3-containing paired-end reads. First-strand cDNA synthesis was performed from all RNA using the Mint cDNA synthesis kit, with priming by a TRBC-specific oligonucleotide. After uracil-DNA glycosylase treatment, a first 18-cycle PCR used universal primers M1SS and BC2_uni_R on all cDNA. On the study's bioinformatics: For normalization, 1 million high-quality reads, each with a distinct molecular identifier, were randomly selected from each sample. Instead of being binned into consensus sequences, reads that shared molecular identifiers were thrown out. MiTCR, run with a Q25 quality threshold and the strictest error-elimination algorithm, handled CDR3 identification, clonotype clustering and error correction. A nonparametric unseen species model using Euler transformation provided a lower-bound estimate of total TCR beta diversity. Using fastp at Q25 and MiXCR, TCRdb reprocessed the public reads and kept productive beta chains. Rows with a matching CDR3 protein are joined into one entry that keeps the most common DNA and genes. The V and J calls were determined by TCRdb, not by the authors. The sample table contains about 970,000 distinct CDR3 sequences; only one count was recorded for roughly 51% of them. Over 20% of the sample lies in the top ten.

Input material: blood. Recombination linked TRBV27 to TRBJ2-6; TRBD2 agrees with 7 junctional bases. This TCR derives from a woman aged 60-75 years in good health. The encoded CDR3 is CASSFTTRPGRGVSGANVLTF. The DNA is TGTGCCAGCAGTTTCACGACTCGCCCGGGACGGGGGGTCTCTGGGGCCAACGTCCTGACTTTC.